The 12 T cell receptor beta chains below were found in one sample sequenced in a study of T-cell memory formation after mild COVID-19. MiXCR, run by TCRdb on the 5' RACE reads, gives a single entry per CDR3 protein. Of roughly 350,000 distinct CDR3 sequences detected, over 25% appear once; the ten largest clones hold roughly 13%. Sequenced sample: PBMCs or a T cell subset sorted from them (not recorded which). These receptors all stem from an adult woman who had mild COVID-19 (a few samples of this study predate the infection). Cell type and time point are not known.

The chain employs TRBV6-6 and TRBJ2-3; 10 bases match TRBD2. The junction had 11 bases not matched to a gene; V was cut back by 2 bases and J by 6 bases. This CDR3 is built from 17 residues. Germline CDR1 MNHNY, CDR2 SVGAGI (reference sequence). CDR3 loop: CASSYDPASGSRDTQYF. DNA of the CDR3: TGTGCCAGCAGTTACGACCCGGCTAGCGGGAGTCGGGATACGCAGTATTTT.

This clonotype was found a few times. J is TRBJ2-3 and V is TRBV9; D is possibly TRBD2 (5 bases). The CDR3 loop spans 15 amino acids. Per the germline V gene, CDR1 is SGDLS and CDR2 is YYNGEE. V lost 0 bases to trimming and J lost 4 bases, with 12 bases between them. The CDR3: CASSVDSGNADTQYF. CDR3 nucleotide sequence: TGTGCCAGCAGCGTAGACTCCGGGAACGCAGATACGCAGTATTTT.

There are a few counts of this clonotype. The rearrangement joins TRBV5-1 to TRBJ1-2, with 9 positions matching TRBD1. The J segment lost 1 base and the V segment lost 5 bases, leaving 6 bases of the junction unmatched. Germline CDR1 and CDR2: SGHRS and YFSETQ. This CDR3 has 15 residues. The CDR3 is CASRTGTGLNYGYTF. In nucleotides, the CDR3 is TGCGCCAGCAGGACCGGGACAGGGCTTAACTATGGCTACACCTTC.

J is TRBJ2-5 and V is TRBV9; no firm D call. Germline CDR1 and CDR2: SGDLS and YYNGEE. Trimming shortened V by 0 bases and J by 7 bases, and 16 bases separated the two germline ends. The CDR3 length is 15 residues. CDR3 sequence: CASSVDTVRRGTQYF. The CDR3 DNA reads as TGTGCCAGCAGCGTAGATACGGTCCGGAGAGGGACCCAGTACTTC.

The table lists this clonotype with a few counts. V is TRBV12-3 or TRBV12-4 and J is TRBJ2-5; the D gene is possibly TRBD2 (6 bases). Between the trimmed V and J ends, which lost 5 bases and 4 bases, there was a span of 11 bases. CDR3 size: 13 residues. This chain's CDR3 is CASSPGRGETQYF. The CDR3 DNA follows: TGTGCCAGCAGTCCCGGGAGAGGAGAGACCCAGTACTTC.

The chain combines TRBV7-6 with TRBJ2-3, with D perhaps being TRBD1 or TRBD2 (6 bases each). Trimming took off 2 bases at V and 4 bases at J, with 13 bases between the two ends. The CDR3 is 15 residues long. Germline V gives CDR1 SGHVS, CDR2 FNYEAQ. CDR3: CASSLKGGRADTQYF. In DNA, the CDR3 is TGTGCCAGCAGCTTAAAGGGGGGTAGAGCAGATACGCAGTATTTT.

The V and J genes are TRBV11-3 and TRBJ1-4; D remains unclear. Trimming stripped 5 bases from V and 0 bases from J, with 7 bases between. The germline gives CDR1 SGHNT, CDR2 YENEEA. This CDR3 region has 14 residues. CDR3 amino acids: CASSTGATNEKLFF. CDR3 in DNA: TGTGCCAGCAGCACCGGGGCAACTAATGAAAAACTGTTTTTT.

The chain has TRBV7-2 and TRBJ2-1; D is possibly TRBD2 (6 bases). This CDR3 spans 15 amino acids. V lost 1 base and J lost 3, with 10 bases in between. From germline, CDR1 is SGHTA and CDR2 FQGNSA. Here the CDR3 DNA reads TGTGCCAGCAGCTTAGAGCGGGTGATCTACAATGAGCAGTTCTTC. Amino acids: CASSLERVIYNEQFF.

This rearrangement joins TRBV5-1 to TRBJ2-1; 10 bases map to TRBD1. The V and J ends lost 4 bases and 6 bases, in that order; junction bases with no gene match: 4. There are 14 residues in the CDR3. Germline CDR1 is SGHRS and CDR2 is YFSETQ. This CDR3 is CASSQRTGGNEQFF. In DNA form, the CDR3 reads TGCGCCAGCAGCCAGAGGACAGGGGGCAATGAGCAGTTCTTC.

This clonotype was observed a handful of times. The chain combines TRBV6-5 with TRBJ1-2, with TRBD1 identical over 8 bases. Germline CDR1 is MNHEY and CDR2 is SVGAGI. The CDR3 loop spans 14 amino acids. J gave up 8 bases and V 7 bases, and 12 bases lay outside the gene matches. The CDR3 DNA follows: TGTGCCAGCAAAACCCCCAGGGGGCCTAGGGGCTACACCTTC. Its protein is CASKTPRGPRGYTF.

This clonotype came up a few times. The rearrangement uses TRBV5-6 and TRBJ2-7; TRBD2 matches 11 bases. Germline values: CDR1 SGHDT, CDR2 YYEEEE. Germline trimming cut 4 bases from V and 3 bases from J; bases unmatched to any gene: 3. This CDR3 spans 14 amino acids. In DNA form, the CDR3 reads TGTGCCAGCAGCCAGGGACTAGCGGACTACGAGCAGTACTTC. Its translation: CASSQGLADYEQYF.

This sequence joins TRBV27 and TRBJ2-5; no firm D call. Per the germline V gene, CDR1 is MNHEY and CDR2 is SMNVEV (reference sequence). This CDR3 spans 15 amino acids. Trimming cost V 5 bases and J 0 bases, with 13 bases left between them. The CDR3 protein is CASSAVLGHQETQYF. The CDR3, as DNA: TGTGCCAGCAGTGCGGTCCTAGGACACCAAGAGACCCAGTACTTC.